A selection of T cell receptor beta chains follows, all from one sample in a study of control samples from healthy donors and cancer patients. Method: immunoSEQ multiplex PCR; TCRdb's copy keeps in-frame clones and lacks some. The sample has fewer than 30,000 clones, 80% to 90% seen once. Sequenced sample: PBMCs. The receptors here all came from a woman between 40 and 55 years old with lung cancer. The CDR3 runs from the conserved cysteine through the conserved F or W. A D gene is named only where the DNA matches it firmly. Rows give clone size only sometimes, using once, few, many, or a class for an expanded clone.

cdr3_aa | cdr3_nt | clone_size | v_call | d_call | cdr3_length | j_call
CASSPHAGIEAFF | TGTGCCAGCAGCCCCCATGCAGGGATCGAAGCTTTCTTT | once | TRBV7-3 | - | 13 | TRBJ1-1
CATLKLAGGDGQYF | TGTGCCACCCTGAAACTAGCGGGAGGCGATGGGCAGTACTTC | - | TRBV10-3 | TRBD2 | 14 | TRBJ2-7
CASSLGGSSDYTF | TGTGCCAGCAGCTTAGGAGGGAGTAGTGACTACACCTTC | - | TRBV7-2 | - | 13 | TRBJ1-2
CASSPEGRREGYGYTF | TGTGCCAGCAGCCCAGAGGGGCGAAGGGAAGGCTATGGCTACACCTTC | - | TRBV7-8 | - | 16 | TRBJ1-2
CASRRAGKETQYF | TGTGCCAGCAGAAGAGCAGGGAAAGAGACCCAGTACTTC | - | TRBV2 | - | 13 | TRBJ2-5
CASSPGPGAAGNTIYF | TGTGCCAGCAGCCCCGGCCCCGGGGCGGCTGGAAACACCATATATTTT | - | TRBV7-6 | - | 16 | TRBJ1-3
CASSLNGAEDTQYF | TGTGCCAGCAGCTTAAACGGGGCCGAAGATACGCAGTATTTT | - | TRBV7-2 | - | 14 | TRBJ2-3
CASSLAGGNNSPLHF | TGTGCCAGCAGCTTAGCGGGCGGAAATAATTCACCCCTCCACTTT | - | TRBV7-9 | - | 15 | TRBJ1-6
CASSSRRTGGDEKLFF | TGTGCCAGCAGCTCCCGCAGGACAGGGGGGGATGAAAAACTGTTTTTT | - | TRBV3-1/TRBV3-2 | TRBD1 | 16 | TRBJ1-4
CASSWGSGREQFF | TGCGCCAGCAGCTGGGGTTCGGGCCGGGAGCAGTTCTTC | - | TRBV5-1 | - | 13 | TRBJ2-1
CAISRGSAEVGYTF | TGTGCCATCAGTCGGGGGTCGGCGGAGGTTGGCTACACCTTC | few | TRBV10-3 | - | 14 | TRBJ1-2
CASSQGGEGTEAFF | TGCGCCAGCAGCCAAGGGGGCGAGGGGACTGAAGCTTTCTTT | - | TRBV4-1 | - | 14 | TRBJ1-1
CAWSDGQTFGAFF | TGTGCCTGGAGTGATGGACAGACGTTTGGGGCTTTCTTT | - | TRBV30 | - | 13 | TRBJ1-1
CASSYGLARTYEQYF | TGTGCCAGTAGTTACGGACTAGCCCGAACCTACGAGCAGTACTTC | - | TRBV19 | TRBD2 | 15 | TRBJ2-7
CASSQAKRGGYTF | TGTGCCAGCAGCCAGGCCAAGAGGGGAGGCTACACCTTC | few | TRBV14 | - | 13 | TRBJ1-2
CASSQAIRVGGYTF | TGCGCCAGCAGCCAGGCGATTAGGGTGGGTGGCTACACCTTC | - | TRBV4-3 | - | 14 | TRBJ1-2
CASRPTGNTEAFF | TGTGCCAGCAGACCTACAGGGAACACTGAAGCTTTCTTT | once | TRBV3-1/TRBV3-2 | - | 13 | TRBJ1-1
CSASRWTDPATNEKLFF | TGCAGTGCTAGTAGGTGGACAGACCCTGCAACTAATGAAAAACTGTTTTTT | - | TRBV20-1 | - | 17 | TRBJ1-4
CASSLQDGLNTEAFF | TGTGCCAGCAGTTTACAGGACGGTTTGAACACTGAAGCTTTCTTT | - | TRBV6-5 | - | 15 | TRBJ1-1
CSVYGPGEKLFF | TGCAGCGTTTATGGTCCAGGCGAAAAACTGTTTTTT | once | TRBV29-1 | - | 12 | TRBJ1-4
CASSDLRFGWETGANVLTF | TGCGCCAGCAGTGACCTAAGGTTCGGATGGGAAACTGGGGCCAACGTCCTGACTTTC | once | TRBV5-1 | - | 19 | TRBJ2-6
CASSRQGATEAFF | TGTGCCAGCAGCCGCCAGGGGGCTACTGAAGCTTTCTTT | - | TRBV11-3 | TRBD1 | 13 | TRBJ1-1